This section outlines one T cell receptor (beta chain) sequence together with its context. Its antigen is not yet known. No per-base quality is available; no much larger clone lies one base away. This entry belongs to a study of T cells after posttransplantation cyclophosphamide (dated by TCRdb to 2016 to 2018). The study in broad terms: Using TRB sequencing, the study followed how the T cell repertoire reconstituted after myeloablative bone marrow transplantation in which posttransplantation cyclophosphamide served as GVHD prophylaxis. Antigen receptor sequencing covered samples from 30 to 45 PTCy-treated patients and approximately 17 of their related bone marrow donors. Blood from all 35 or so PTCy patients with 1-year posttransplant specimens was subjected to TRB sequencing. Up to 3 additional blood samples from 2 to 5.2 years after transplant were also TRB-sequenced in 3 patients, as was pretransplant blood from a handful of patients. Because TRA and TRB clonality correlated tightly in fewer than 10 samples, the subsequent TCR analyses were limited to TRB only. Public TRB sequences were checked against a database of over 3,600 sequences associated with responses to pathogens, tumor antigens, self-antigens and alloantigens. Results and caveats for the whole study, not just this receptor: The TRB repertoires of T cells infiltrating skin or GI tract showed only limited overlap with the TRB repertoires of T cells in blood. Donor-recipient similarity was low at 1-2 months but increased during the first year, and donor CD8+ memory clones often dominated later blood repertoires. Across roughly 49 patients, TRB clonality was highly associated with recipient CMV seropositivity and CMV reactivation, and PTCy diversity was similar to diversity in CNI/methotrexate controls.

TRB sequencing used genomic DNA with the immunoSEQ assay at survey resolution or the hsTCRB kit. The study's processing was this. The immunoSEQ software was used for initial read processing, and the LymphoSeq R package was used for repertoire analyses. Clonality was computed as 1 minus normalized Shannon entropy, and a Gini coefficient was also calculated for each TRB dataset. Phenotypes of unsorted samples were inferred by mapping TRB sequences from sorted subsets of the recipient or donor onto unsorted samples of the same recipient. As stored in TCRdb, this immuneACCESS dataset retains in-frame rearrangements with V and J assigned. A fraction of the clones does not appear; measured against another copy, unresolved V genes explain less than half of the discrepancy, and the remainder lacks a known reason. Clonal size and the V and J genes are those of that table, whereas D and trimming came from the DNA. In this sample the table shows fewer than 40,000 clones, under 95% of which occur a single time. The top ten hold 0.2% to 0.3% of the sample.

CDR1 and CDR2 are drawn from the germline V gene: MNHEY, SVGAGI. The CDR3 covers 14 residues, taking in both the cysteine and the phenylalanine. CDR3 DNA only is kept here, 42 bases in frame from base 1. Germline trimming: 7 bases from V, 2 bases from J; junction bases outside gene matches: 4. Viable CD3+CD4+ or CD3+CD8+ cells that were CCR7+CD45RA+CD45RO-CD95-CD27+CD28+ were defined as naive T cells. On the day of marrow donation, related bone marrow donors gave peripheral blood samples. Peripheral blood and bone marrow mononuclear cells were isolated by Ficoll-Hypaque density centrifugation and were cryopreserved. CD4+ and CD8+ T cells, including naive and memory subsets, were sorted by FACS on a FACSAria II.

The source of this sequence is a woman in her fifties or sixties in good health, CMV-negative, and a related stem cell transplant donor. The chain was built from TRBV6-5 and TRBJ1-3; 8 central bases correspond to TRBD1. Sequencing was carried out using naive CD4+ T cells sorted from PBMCs. The CDR3 reads CASKQQGAGNTIYF. In nucleotide form, the sequence is TGTGCCAGCAAACAACAGGGGGCTGGAAACACCATATATTTT.